This T cell receptor (beta chain) was recorded in a study of technical replicates of blood from a few donors. TCRdb's table, derived via immunoSEQ multiplex PCR, lists solely in-frame clones and lacks some. The table shows about 59,000 clones, with about 94% occurring only once. The germline V gene encodes CDR1 SQVTM and CDR2 ANQGSEA. V lost 3 bases to trimming and J lost 8 bases, with 17 bases between them. CDR3 length equals 14 residues. Material for sequencing was PBMCs. The gene calls are TRBV29-1 and TRBJ2-1, with D maybe TRBD1 (5 bases). This receptor was identified in a human donor in good health. Some clones in this sample may be carry-over from other donors' samples. The CDR3 bases are TGCAGCGTTGACGGACATCGATCCTCCGATGAGCAGTTCTTC. Translation gives CSVDGHRSSDEQFF.